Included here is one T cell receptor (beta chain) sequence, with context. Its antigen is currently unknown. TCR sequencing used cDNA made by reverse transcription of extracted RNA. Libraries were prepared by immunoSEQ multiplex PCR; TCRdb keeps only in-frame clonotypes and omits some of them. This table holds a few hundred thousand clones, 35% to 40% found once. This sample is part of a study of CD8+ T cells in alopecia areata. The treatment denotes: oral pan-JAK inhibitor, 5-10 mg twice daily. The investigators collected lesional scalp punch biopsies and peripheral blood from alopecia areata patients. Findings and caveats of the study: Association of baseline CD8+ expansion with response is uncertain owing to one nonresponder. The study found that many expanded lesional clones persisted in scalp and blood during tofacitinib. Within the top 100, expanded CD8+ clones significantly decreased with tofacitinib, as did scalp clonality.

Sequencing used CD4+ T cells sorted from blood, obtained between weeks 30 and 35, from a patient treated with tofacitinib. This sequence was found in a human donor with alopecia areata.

The CDR3 sequence is CASSLSLRLIWDTQYF. Here the CDR3 DNA reads TGTGCCAGCAGCTTGAGTTTGCGGTTGATCTGGGATACGCAGTATTTT. This chain uses TRBV5-6 with TRBJ2-3; D gene ambiguous. Between the trimmed V and J ends, which lost 1 base and 6 bases, there was a span of 18 bases. CDR3 length: 16 residues. Per germline, CDR1 SGHDT and CDR2 YYEEEE.